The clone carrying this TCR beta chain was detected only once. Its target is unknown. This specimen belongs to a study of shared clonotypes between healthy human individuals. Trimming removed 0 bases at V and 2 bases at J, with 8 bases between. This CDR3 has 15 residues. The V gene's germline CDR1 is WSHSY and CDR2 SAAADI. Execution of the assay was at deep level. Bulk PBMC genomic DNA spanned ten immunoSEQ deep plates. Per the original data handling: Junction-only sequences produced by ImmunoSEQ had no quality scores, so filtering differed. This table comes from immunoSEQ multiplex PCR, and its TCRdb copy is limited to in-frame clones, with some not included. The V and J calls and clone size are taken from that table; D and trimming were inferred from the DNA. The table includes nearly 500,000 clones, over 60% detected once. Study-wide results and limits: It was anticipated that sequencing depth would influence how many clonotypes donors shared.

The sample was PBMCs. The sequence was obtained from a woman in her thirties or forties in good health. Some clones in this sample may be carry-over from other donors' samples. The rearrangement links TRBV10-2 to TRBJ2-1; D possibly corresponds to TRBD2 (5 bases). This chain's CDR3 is CASSESGVAYNEQFF. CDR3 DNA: TGCGCCAGCAGTGAGTCGGGAGTGGCCTACAATGAGCAGTTCTTC.